The rows below give T cell receptor beta chains drawn from one sample of a study of T cell repertoires in cytomegalovirus infection. No cognate antigen is known for these TCRs. MiXCR, run by TCRdb on the reads, gives a single entry per CDR3 protein. The sample carries about 900,000 distinct CDR3 sequences, approximately 32% recorded once. Sequences were derived from cultured CD8+ T cells from PBMCs, sampled from culture after CMV antigen stimulation. These receptor sequences come from a human donor in good health (CMV status not recorded). Some clones in this sample may be carry-over from other donors' samples. Each CDR3 is given with its conserved first and last residue.

V gene: TRBV7-8; CDR3 length: 12; J gene: TRBJ1-6; CDR3 protein: CASSPGQWILHF
V gene: TRBV11-2; CDR3 length: 14; J gene: TRBJ2-7; CDR3 protein: CASSLVPGSYEQYF
V gene: TRBV23-1; CDR3 length: 14; J gene: TRBJ2-2; CDR3 protein: CASSQQGWTGELFF
V gene: TRBV20-1; CDR3 length: 17; J gene: TRBJ2-3; CDR3 protein: CSARDPVASPSTDTQYF
V gene: TRBV19; CDR3 length: 16; J gene: TRBJ1-1; CDR3 protein: CASSPRQGKIDTEAFF
V gene: TRBV9; CDR3 length: 15; J gene: TRBJ2-7; CDR3 protein: CASSVTGELGYEQYF
V gene: TRBV24-1; CDR3 length: 14; J gene: TRBJ1-2; CDR3 protein: CATSPGQLDYGYTF
V gene: TRBV10-1; CDR3 length: 13; J gene: TRBJ2-1; CDR3 protein: CASSPEHYNEQFF
V gene: TRBV7-9; CDR3 length: 15; J gene: TRBJ1-1; CDR3 protein: CASSSAWDRGPEAFF
V gene: TRBV14; CDR3 length: 17; J gene: TRBJ2-3; CDR3 protein: CASSRSPRGANTDTQYF
V gene: TRBV6-2/TRBV6-3; CDR3 length: 14; J gene: TRBJ1-5; CDR3 protein: CASRWDGLNQPQHF
V gene: TRBV10-3; CDR3 length: 12; J gene: TRBJ1-1; CDR3 protein: CATLGSRPEAFF
V gene: TRBV5-3; CDR3 length: 16; J gene: TRBJ1-2; CDR3 protein: CASTTPGWRGTYGYTF
V gene: TRBV27; CDR3 length: 15; J gene: TRBJ1-2; CDR3 protein: CASSLTGQGFYGYTF
V gene: TRBV25-1; CDR3 length: 14; J gene: TRBJ2-7; CDR3 protein: CASSERQRPYEQYF